This TCR beta chain was obtained from a study of T cells in Graves' hyperthyroidism and ophthalmopathy. General study results and limits: By a 13 V-J model, ophthalmopathy was set apart from stable hyperthyroidism.

The J segment lost 7 bases and the V segment lost 1 base, leaving 6 bases of the junction unmatched. The CDR3 totals 16 residues. Germline V lookup: CDR1 LGHDT, CDR2 YNNKEL (reference sequence). A word on this clonotype: Its antigen is as yet unknown.

No ophthalmopathy progression within 18 months constituted stable Graves' hyperthyroidism. Patients between 18 and 65 years old had hyperthyroidism, newly diagnosed and lasting under 2 months. Orbital computed tomography and thyroid ultrasound, together with serum TRAb and thyroxine and clinical symptoms, were used for diagnoses. RNA transcripts provided the source from which TCR beta CDR3 regions were amplified. Researchers ran a first-round RT-PCR on the TCR CDR3 using the HTBI primer set. TCRdb reprocessed the multiplex PCR reads via MiXCR and lists one record per CDR3 protein. The table records roughly 400,000 distinct CDR3 sequences, just under 25% of them present only once.

The source is a man aged 50-59 years with Graves' hyperthyroidism. The rearrangement uses TRBV3-1 and TRBJ1-6, with 8 bases lining up with TRBD1. The sequencing sample was made of blood. For the CDR3, the DNA is TGTGCCAGCAGCCAAGGGACAGGGTGGGGAAATTCACCCCTCCACTTT. Amino acid sequence: CASSQGTGWGNSPLHF. Supplemented by reference TRBV3-1 and TRBJ1-6, the full variable domain reads DTAVSQTPKYLVTQMGNDKSIKCEQNLGHDTMYWYKQDSKKFLKIMFSYNNKELIINETVPNRFSPKSPDKAHLNLHINSLELGDSAVYFCASSQGTGWGNSPLHFGNGTRLTVT.